These 27 T cell receptor beta chains came from one sample sequenced in a study of preoperative IRX-2 immunotherapy in early breast cancer. Sample treatment: preoperative locoregional IRX-2 cytokine immunotherapy. Profiled with immunoSEQ multiplex PCR; TCRdb holds only in-frame clones, not every one. Here the sample spans fewer than 25,000 clones, around 90% being singletons. The specimen comprised tumor tissue, sampled after IRX-2 immunotherapy. The receptors here all came from a human donor with breast cancer.

In this sample, this clone turned up once. The chain links TRBV18 to TRBJ2-4, with 10 nucleotides matching TRBD1. The CDR3 is made up of 15 amino acids. With 5 bases clipped from V and 8 bases from J, the junction kept 9 bases outside the gene matches. The germline V gene encodes CDR1 KGHSH and CDR2 LQKENI. The CDR3 DNA reads TGTGCCAGCTCAGGGACAGGGGACGAACGGGACATTCAGTACTTC. The encoded protein is CASSGTGDERDIQYF.

The rearrangement uses TRBV6-1 and TRBJ2-5; D is uncertain. Trimming left V 7 bases short and J 5 bases short, with 17 bases between. Germline lookup yields CDR1 MNHNS and CDR2 SASEGT. CDR3 length equals 14 residues. CDR3 loop: CASTPTVMEETQYF. The CDR3 coding sequence is TGTGCCAGCACCCCGACCGTCATGGAGGAGACCCAGTACTTC.

Only one count was recorded for this clone. The chain couples TRBV19 to TRBJ1-1; D is possibly TRBD1 (6 bases). Germline values: CDR1 LNHDA, CDR2 SQIVND (reference sequence). The CDR3 consists of 16 residues. V dropped 1 base and J dropped 4 bases, with 16 bases sitting between them. CDR3 coding DNA: TGTGCCAGTAGTATAGGGGCAGGGACGGGGGCCACTGAAGCTTTCTTT. Its translation: CASSIGAGTGATEAFF.

The V gene is TRBV28, the J gene TRBJ1-1; D might be TRBD1 (5 bases). This CDR3 has 14 amino acids. V dropped 5 bases and J dropped 3 bases, with 13 bases sitting between them. Germline CDR1 is MDHEN and CDR2 is SYDVKM. CDR3 coding DNA: TGTGCCAGCAGTCGACCGGGGCAGGACACTGAAGCTTTCTTT. Amino acid sequence: CASSRPGQDTEAFF.

The V gene is TRBV19, the J gene TRBJ1-2; the D gene is possibly TRBD1 (6 bases). V gave up 3 bases and J gave up 10 bases, with 18 bases separating them. CDR1 is LNHDA and CDR2 is SQIVND in the germline V gene (reference sequence). The CDR3 has 14 residues. The CDR3 nucleotides are TGTGCCAGTAGTATGAAACAGGGAGATCGGGACTACACCTTC. Protein product: CASSMKQGDRDYTF. The entire variable domain, with the rest obtained from reference TRBV19 and TRBJ1-2, is as follows: DGGITQSPKYLFRKEGQNVTLSCEQNLNHDAMYWYRQDPGQGLRLIYYSQIVNDFQKGDIAEGYSVSREKKESFPLTVTSAQKNPTAFYLCASSMKQGDRDYTFGSGTRLTVV.

This chain uses TRBV7-9 with TRBJ1-2; D is unclear. The germline gives CDR1 SEHNR, CDR2 FQNEAQ (reference sequence). The V and J ends lost 5 bases and 8 bases respectively, with 9 bases between them. CDR3 size: 11 residues. CDR3 DNA: TGTGCCAGCAGCCCCGCGGGAGGCTACACCTTC. Translating it yields CASSPAGGYTF.

This clone was counted once. The rearrangement links TRBV27 to TRBJ1-2; TRBD1 agrees at 7 bases. This CDR3 is built from 15 residues. V lost 0 bases and J lost 4; bases outside the gene matches: 5. Germline V gene lookup returns CDR1 MNHEY and CDR2 SMNVEV (reference sequence). CDR3 region: CASSLSNRGGYGYTF. Here the CDR3 DNA reads TGTGCCAGCAGTTTATCCAACAGGGGCGGCTATGGCTACACCTTC.

The chain is built from TRBV19 and TRBJ2-1; 8 positions match TRBD2. This CDR3 is built from 14 residues. V dropped 5 bases and J dropped 3; count of bases not matched to a gene: 3. CDR1 and CDR2 from the germline V gene are LNHDA and SQIVND (reference sequence). The CDR3, as DNA: TGTGCCAGTAGTCACGGGGGGGACTACAATGAGCAGTTCTTC. Its translation is CASSHGGDYNEQFF. Full variable domain (rest looked up from reference TRBV19 and TRBJ2-1): DGGITQSPKYLFRKEGQNVTLSCEQNLNHDAMYWYRQDPGQGLRLIYYSQIVNDFQKGDIAEGYSVSREKKESFPLTVTSAQKNPTAFYLCASSHGGDYNEQFFGPGTRLTVL.

The rearrangement uses TRBV5-1 and TRBJ2-1; D might be TRBD2 (5 bases). The CDR3 has 15 residues. The V gene's germline CDR1 is SGHRS and CDR2 YFSETQ. V was clipped by 0 bases and J by 4 bases, with 11 bases between them. CDR3 in amino acids: CASSLDGLAYNEQFF. The DNA for the CDR3 is TGCGCCAGCAGCTTGGACGGACTCGCTTACAATGAGCAGTTCTTC. Variable domain in full (rest from reference TRBV5-1 and TRBJ2-1): KAGVTQTPRYLIKTRGQQVTLSCSPISGHRSVSWYQQTPGQGLQFLFEYFSETQRNKGNFPGRFSGRQFSNSRSEMNVSTLELGDSALYLCASSLDGLAYNEQFFGPGTRLTVL.

The V gene is TRBV19, the J gene TRBJ2-3; D unresolved. Germline values: CDR1 LNHDA, CDR2 SQIVND (reference sequence). Trimming removed 3 bases from V and 14 bases from J, with 18 bases in between. This CDR3 contains 13 residues. The CDR3 loop reads CASSILEGTIPYF. The CDR3, as DNA: TGTGCCAGTAGTATTCTCGAAGGCACTATACCGTATTTT.

This sequence joins TRBV6-5 and TRBJ2-1, with TRBD2 matching over 9 bases. Germline V gene data show CDR1 as MNHEY and CDR2 as SVGAGI. The J segment lost 2 bases and the V segment lost 6 bases, leaving 5 bases of the junction unmatched. The CDR3 has 15 residues. The CDR3 sequence: CASSLAGVTYNEQFF. The CDR3 bases are TGTGCCAGCAGCTTAGCGGGGGTCACCTACAATGAGCAGTTCTTC.

The chain has TRBV28 and TRBJ2-3, with D tentatively TRBD1 or TRBD2 (5 bases each). V lost 6 bases, J lost 3 bases, and 10 bases lay in between. Germline lookup yields CDR1 MDHEN and CDR2 SYDVKM. The CDR3 runs to 13 residues. CDR3 protein: CASRGRETDTQYF. Here the CDR3 DNA reads TGTGCCAGCAGGGGCAGGGAGACAGATACGCAGTATTTT.

J is TRBJ2-7 and V is TRBV6-5; the D gene could be TRBD1 or TRBD2 (5 bases each). Germline V gene data show CDR1 as MNHEY and CDR2 as SVGAGI. Trimming shortened V by 5 bases and J by 6 bases, and 17 bases separated the two germline ends. This CDR3 is built from 14 residues. The CDR3 sequence: CASSRDGLLSEQYF. The CDR3 region has the DNA TGTGCCAGCAGTCGGGACGGACTCCTCTCCGAGCAGTACTTC.

The rearrangement joins TRBV7-9 to TRBJ1-2; 8 nucleotides align to TRBD1. Germline assignment: CDR1 SEHNR and CDR2 FQNEAQ (reference sequence). Unmatched junction bases numbered 7, after V lost 3 bases and J lost 7 bases. CDR3 length: 14 amino acids. CDR3 region: CASSLARGRFGYTF. The CDR3 coding sequence is TGTGCCAGCAGCTTGGCCAGGGGGCGATTTGGCTACACCTTC.

Only one count was recorded for this clone. The rearrangement links TRBV5-1 to TRBJ2-5, with D possibly being TRBD1 (6 bases). CDR3 length equals 16 residues. Germline CDR1 and CDR2: SGHRS and YFSETQ. With 3 bases removed from V and 2 bases from J, the gap between germline ends came to 17 bases. CDR3 residues: CASSSRQAGLQETQYF. As DNA, the CDR3 is TGCGCCAGCAGCTCGAGACAGGCAGGCCTACAAGAGACCCAGTACTTC.

This chain uses TRBV11-3 with TRBJ1-3; 9 bases align to TRBD1. The V gene end was trimmed by 5 bases and the J gene end by 3 bases; junction bases not matched to a gene: 8. This CDR3 spans 16 amino acids. Germline V lookup: CDR1 SGHNT, CDR2 YENEEA. The CDR3 spells CASSPGTGMSGNTIYF. The DNA of the CDR3 is TGTGCCAGCAGCCCAGGGACAGGGATGAGTGGAAACACCATATATTTT.

The rearrangement links TRBV5-1 to TRBJ2-3; D might be TRBD1 (7 bases). V was cut by 1 base and J by 0 bases, with 9 bases left in between. This CDR3 is 15 amino acids long. Germline V gene sequence: CDR1 SGHRS, CDR2 YFSETQ. The CDR3 DNA is TGCGCCAGCAGCTTGTCAGGGGGGAGCACAGATACGCAGTATTTT. It encodes CASSLSGGSTDTQYF. Using reference TRBV5-1 and TRBJ2-3 for the parts outside the CDR3, the full variable domain is KAGVTQTPRYLIKTRGQQVTLSCSPISGHRSVSWYQQTPGQGLQFLFEYFSETQRNKGNFPGRFSGRQFSNSRSEMNVSTLELGDSALYLCASSLSGGSTDTQYFGPGTRLTVL.

The chain carries TRBV7-8 and TRBJ1-1; D is undetermined. V shed 0 bases and J shed 4 bases, with 6 bases lying between them. This CDR3 region has 13 residues. Germline V gives CDR1 SGHVS, CDR2 FQNEAQ. CDR3 sequence reads: CASSLAWGTEAFF. CDR3 in DNA: TGTGCCAGCAGCTTAGCGTGGGGCACTGAAGCTTTCTTT.

This chain connects TRBV4-1 to TRBJ2-5; 8 bases fit TRBD1. The trim removed 4 bases at V and 2 bases at J, leaving 0 bases unmatched. CDR1 is MGHRA, CDR2 YSYEKL, per germline. The CDR3 totals 13 residues. For the CDR3, the DNA is TGCGCCAGCAGCCGGACAGGGCAAGAGACCCAGTACTTC. Protein sequence: CASSRTGQETQYF.

Only one count was recorded for this clone. The rearrangement links TRBV5-1 to TRBJ2-3, with D possibly TRBD1 on 6 matching bases. Trimming stripped 0 bases from V and 1 base from J, with 12 bases between. In germline, CDR1 is SGHRS, CDR2 YFSETQ. The CDR3 has 16 amino acids. CDR3 residues: CASSLVVSGGTDTQYF. Written as DNA, the CDR3 is TGCGCCAGCAGCTTGGTGGTGTCAGGGGGCACAGATACGCAGTATTTT.

CDR3 sequence (DNA): TGCGCCAGCAGCCCATCCTACAATGAGCAGTTCTTC. Amino acids: CASSPSYNEQFF. V is TRBV10-1 and J is TRBJ2-1; no definite D call. Germline loops: CDR1 WNHNN, CDR2 SYGVQD (reference sequence). V was cut by 6 bases and J by 1 base, with 4 bases left in between. This CDR3 has 12 amino acids.

The rearrangement links TRBV6-5 to TRBJ2-3, with a possible D match to TRBD2 (5 bases). V shed 6 bases and J shed 6 bases, with 13 bases lying between them. This CDR3 region has 13 residues. The V gene's germline CDR1 is MNHEY and CDR2 SVGAGI. Here the CDR3 reads CASSPYSGDTQYF. The DNA for the CDR3 is TGTGCCAGCAGCCCCTATTCGGGGGATACGCAGTATTTT.

This chain links TRBV11-2 with TRBJ2-3; tentatively, D is TRBD1 or TRBD2 (6 bases each). This CDR3 comprises 15 residues. Trimming pared 0 bases from V and 1 base from J, leaving 8 bases between. Germline V gene sequence: CDR1 SGHAT, CDR2 FQNNGV. The CDR3: CASSLDRGRTDTQYF. In DNA, the CDR3 is TGTGCCAGCAGCTTAGATCGGGGGCGCACAGATACGCAGTATTTT.

V is TRBV10-1 and J is TRBJ2-1, with D maybe TRBD2 (6 bases). V was trimmed by 0 bases and J by 4 bases, leaving 13 bases between them. Germline V lookup: CDR1 WNHNN, CDR2 SYGVQD (reference sequence). The CDR3 spans 16 residues. The DNA for the CDR3 is TGCGCCAGCAGTGAGTCCGTAGCGGCACCTTACAATGAGCAGTTCTTC. Translation: CASSESVAAPYNEQFF.

This rearrangement joins TRBV5-1 to TRBJ1-2; 7 nucleotides align to TRBD1. Trimming cost V 3 bases and J 8 bases; bases outside gene matches: 10. The germline V gene encodes CDR1 SGHRS and CDR2 YFSETQ. This CDR3 is 14 amino acids long. DNA of the CDR3: TGCGCCAGCAGCTCAGGGGGGATCTTGGAGGGCTACACCTTC. It yields the protein CASSSGGILEGYTF.

As regards this clone: Distinct nucleotide sequences in the sample also encode this CDR3. This rearrangement joins TRBV27 to TRBJ1-6; D possibly corresponds to TRBD1 (6 bases). The ends were cut back, 5 bases at V and 5 bases at J, with 13 bases in the middle. The CDR3 consists of 15 residues. Germline lookup yields CDR1 MNHEY and CDR2 SMNVEV (reference sequence). The DNA of the CDR3 is TGTGCCAGCAGTAACGTACAGGGACATAATTCACCCCTCCACTTT. Residues: CASSNVQGHNSPLHF.

The V and J genes are TRBV29-1 and TRBJ1-2; no clear D gene. With 7 bases removed from V and 6 bases from J, the gap between germline ends came to 3 bases. Looked up from germline, CDR1 is SQVTM and CDR2 is ANQGSEA. The CDR3 loop spans 8 amino acids. CDR3 DNA: TGCAGCGCAGATGGCTACACCTTC. Amino acids: CSADGYTF. Full variable domain (outside the CDR3, taken from reference TRBV29-1 and TRBJ1-2): SAVISQKPSRDICQRGTSLTIQCQVDSQVTMMFWYRQQPGQSLTLIATANQGSEATYESGFVIDKFPISRPNLTFSTLTVSNMSPEDSSIYLCSADGYTFGSGTRLTVV.